This T cell receptor beta chain was observed in a study of T-cell reconstitution after alpha-beta-depleted transplantation in children. Construction of the TCRbeta library involved unique molecular identifiers. TCRdb processed the PCR reads anew with MiXCR; each CDR3 protein has one entry. The data show hundreds of thousands of distinct CDR3 sequences, 9.9% seen once. The CDR3 has 16 amino acids. V was clipped by 1 base and J by 7 bases, with 19 bases between them. Germline loops: CDR1 SEHNR, CDR2 FQNEAQ (reference sequence). The sample was PBMCs from the stem cell graft donor, taken from the stem cell graft. This sequence joins TRBV7-9 and TRBJ1-2, with D possibly matching TRBD1 (5 bases). This sequence originates from a human donor who donated a stem cell graft to a child with SCID. Here the CDR3 reads CASSLVGHNFGAGYTF. The CDR3 bases are TGTGCCAGCAGCTTAGTAGGACATAACTTTGGCGCTGGCTACACCTTC. The whole variable domain, remainder taken from reference TRBV7-9 and TRBJ1-2, is DTGVSQNPRHKITKRGQNVTFRCDPISEHNRLYWYRQTLGQGPEFLTYFQNEAQLEKSRLLSDRFSAERPKGSFSTLEIQRTEQGDSAMYLCASSLVGHNFGAGYTFGSGTRLTVV.